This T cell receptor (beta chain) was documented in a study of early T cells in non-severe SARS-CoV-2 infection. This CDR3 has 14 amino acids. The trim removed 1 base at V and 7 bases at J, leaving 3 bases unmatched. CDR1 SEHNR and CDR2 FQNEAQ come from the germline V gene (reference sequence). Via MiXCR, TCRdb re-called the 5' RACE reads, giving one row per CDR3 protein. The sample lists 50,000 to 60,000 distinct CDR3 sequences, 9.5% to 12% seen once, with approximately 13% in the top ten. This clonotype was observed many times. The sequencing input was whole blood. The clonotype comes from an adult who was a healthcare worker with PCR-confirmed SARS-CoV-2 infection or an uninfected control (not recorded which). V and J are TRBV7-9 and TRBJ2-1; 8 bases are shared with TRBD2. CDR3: CASSLVPGGNEQFF. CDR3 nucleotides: TGTGCCAGCAGCTTAGTCCCGGGGGGGAATGAGCAGTTCTTC. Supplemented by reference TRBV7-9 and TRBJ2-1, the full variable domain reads DTGVSQNPRHKITKRGQNVTFRCDPISEHNRLYWYRQTLGQGPEFLTYFQNEAQLEKSRLLSDRFSAERPKGSFSTLEIQRTEQGDSAMYLCASSLVPGGNEQFFGPGTRLTVL.